This T cell receptor (beta chain) was captured in a study of cytomegalovirus exposure and HLA in healthy donors (dated by TCRdb to 2016 to 2017). About the study as a whole: According to an earlier analysis of 587 of the donors, roughly 180 million T cells yielded 117 million unique TCR beta sequences and around 300 Gb of sequence data. On average, around 240,000 unique TCR beta nucleotide sequences were sequenced per donor among a few hundred genotyped donors of the cohort, with 15% to 20% of those sequences being non-productive. The study was designed to test whether signatures of past pathogen exposure could be identified by cataloging public T cell receptors. Typing coverage varied by locus: 629-630 donors for A, B, C, DRB1 and DQB1; roughly 510 for DQA1; about 570 for DPA1; some 470 for DPB1. To study patterns of TCR occurrence, a later analysis re-analyzed previously published TCR beta repertoires from 666 donors and added high-resolution HLA genotyping. Along with the roughly 670-subject first cohort, a separate validation cohort of over a hundred different subjects was used. Using immunosequencing, the study profiled T cell repertoires from 666 subjects and related those repertoires to cytomegalovirus serostatus. HLA typing covered class I and class II loci at four-digit resolution. Rather than using new phenotypic data, the later analysis identified candidate immune exposures from TCR beta sequences and from how often those sequences occurred across donors. An earlier analysis of about 620 of the donors applied high-throughput TCR beta sequencing to assess whether each TCR beta V gene segment acted as functional or pseudogenic. The genetic ancestry cluster associated with self-reported Caucasian donors included 81% of the roughly 400 genotyped donors. Genome-wide SNP genotypes for about 65% of the roughly 670 donors were used in a later genetic analysis, which treated that subset as a discovery cohort. Every discovery cohort repertoire had been produced on one sequencing platform. An early release that covered about 600 HLA-typed donors contained about 290 gigabases of sequencing data and tens of millions of unique TCR sequences. To predict cytomegalovirus infection status, the study combined high-throughput TCR immunosequencing, statistical association of individual TCRs with disease status, and machine learning. Donor age, sex, ethnicity and CMV serostatus were compiled alongside the repertoire data. Because of strong linkage in the cohort, a handful of DR-DQ haplotypes were treated as single units for association and clustering. Study-level results and caveats: According to a later analysis, TCR association rates differed among HLA loci, with DRB1 alleles showing the most associated TCRs and HLA-C alleles showing the fewest. The classifier was reported to diagnose cytomegalovirus status with high specificity and sensitivity in both the original and validation cohorts. An association between a missense DCLRE1C variant and V-gene and J-gene trimming of TCR beta chains was found in a later genetic analysis and replicated in an independent cohort. At a false discovery rate of 0.05, a later analysis linked 15,000 to 20,000 TCR beta sequences to specific HLA alleles. The earlier analysis of almost 600 of the donors excluded approximately 15 rarely observed V segments, including chromosome 9 orphons, because counts were too low. The presence/absence analyses assumed that sequencing depth was roughly uniform across donors, and that assumption may not be true. A later analysis found that HLA-associated TCR beta chains were more clonally expanded and had lower generation probabilities than equally common non-associated chains. Most TCR sequences were seen in very few donors, while some public TCRs were found in many individuals. A further reported finding was that TCR beta sequences accurately predicted the HLA-A and HLA-B alleles for most subjects in the first cohort. When HLA alleles, especially DR and DQ, strongly co-occurred, TCR associations were difficult to assign to individual alleles. A later analysis found that most CMV-associated TCR beta chains appeared HLA-restricted, with HLA associations seemingly driven largely by CMV exposure. A few of the identified cytomegalovirus-associated TCR beta chains were confirmed in vitro to be specific for cytomegalovirus antigens. In an earlier analysis of approximately 590 of the donors, most TCR beta V segments appeared in productive rearrangements about 87% or about 30% of the time, broadly matching IMGT annotations. CMV serostatus was the only immune exposure information available for the cohort. The cohort was sequenced for TCR beta chains only, and without alpha or paired-chain data the features that could be detected were limited. Some IMGT-functional V segments, including TRBV6-2 and TRBV6-3, could not be told apart with the 87-base-pair reads, so those segments were excluded. A group of highly shared sequence variants was considered likely to be a technical artifact of the sequencing pipeline. In a later genetic analysis, fewer N-insertions in productive TCRs were reported among donors in an Asian-associated ancestry cluster than the roughly 710-donor mean. In the study, 150 to 200 TCR beta chains were listed as associated with cytomegalovirus. It was suggested by the authors that the approach could potentially be generalized to other disease states and immunological phenotypes. A later analysis reported that several top co-occurrence clusters appeared linked to parvovirus B19, influenza, CMV and Epstein-Barr virus. Linkage disequilibrium might explain the correlated functional status among segregating V segments, but an unknown experimental factor could not be excluded. Because HLA typing was unavailable for some donors at each locus, only the typed subset was used in association tests.

Receptors were amplified or captured by the immunoSEQ multiplex PCR assay. The multiplex PCR relied on a mix of 60 forward primers for TCR Vbeta segments and 13 reverse primers for TCR Jbeta segments. The CDR3 region of rearranged TCR beta genes was amplified from genomic DNA by a multiplex PCR assay. The amplified TCR beta libraries were sequenced on the Illumina HiSeq System as 87-base-pair reads. The paper's data handling went like this. A later analysis counted about 80 million unique TCR beta chains across the 550 to 750 repertoires, and around 12 million of these chains were shared by at least two donors. A nearest-neighbor algorithm error-corrected the raw reads and collapsed the reads into unique sequences, merging closely related sequences to remove PCR and sequencing errors. CDR3 sequences were aligned to IMGT reference sequences to assign V, D and J gene segments. For a sequence to be retained, a match of at least six nucleotides was required to both a V gene segment and a J gene segment. Rearrangements were classified as productive when the CDR3 lacked stop codons and remained in frame with V and J, and all other rearrangements were classified as non-productive. CDR3 was defined by IMGT convention, running from the second conserved V-encoded cysteine to the conserved J-encoded phenylalanine. In an earlier analysis of more than 550 of the donors, sequences lacking an unambiguous match to a single V gene segment were excluded. An earlier analysis of over 450 of the donors classified V segments as functional when productive rearrangements were above 56.7% and as segregating when the standard deviation between donors was above 5%. To diagnose cytomegalovirus status from the catalog of TCR beta chain sequences, a statistical classification framework was built. A later analysis assigned V and J genes by comparing TCR nucleotide sequences with IMGT/GENE-DB human TR gene sequences. In a later analysis, CDR3 sequences and most-parsimonious VDJ recombination scenarios were assigned using the TCRdist pipeline. In a later analysis, each TCR beta chain was defined by its CDR3 amino acid sequence together with its V-gene family, and reads without a unique V-gene family were excluded. To address suspected cross-contamination and a sequencing artifact, a later analysis removed around 600 highly shared, low-generation-probability nucleotide sequences. In a later analysis, a clonal expansion index for each public chain was calculated from normalized within-repertoire ranks of inferred template counts. In a later analysis, generation probabilities were computed with a VDJ recombination model fitted to out-of-frame rearrangements, and the resulting probabilities were checked against IGoR. In a later analysis, hypergeometric tests were used to score TCR-TCR, TCR-HLA and TCR-CMV co-occurrence, with a repertoire-size bias correction applied to TCR pairs. To estimate false discovery rates, a later analysis permuted the HLA or CMV assignments 20 times. A later analysis grouped co-occurring TCRs with DBSCAN, adding TCRdist sequence similarity when clustering within HLA-allele-positive subsets. Repertoires with fewer than 30,000 or more than 120,000 public chains were left out of co-occurrence clustering, as were five repertoires with anomalous nucleotide sharing. TCRdb obtained this table from immuneACCESS and retained in-frame rearrangements with V and J assigned. These tables miss some clones; where compared with another copy, unresolved V genes account for less than half of the shortfall, and the remainder is unexplained. The V and J calls and clone size were taken over from that table, and D and trimming were inferred from the DNA. For this sample the table gives some 160,000 clones, of which about 72% were detected only once. Of the sample, approximately 2.3% is held by the ten largest clones.

Remarks on this clone: Its antigen remains undetermined. Base qualities are not provided; no much larger clone lies one nucleotide away.

The cohort consisted of hundreds of healthy bone marrow donors. All cohort members were sampled while nominally healthy, although unrecorded immune exposures were likely present. The donor was CMV seropositive and belonged to the group of 250 to 350 seropositive cohort members. A peripheral blood sample was collected from each donor, and TCR beta sequencing was performed on peripheral blood mononuclear cells. The Qiagen DNeasy Blood Extraction Kit was used to extract genomic DNA from the blood cell samples. The germline V gene provides CDR1 MGHRA and CDR2 YSYEKL. Including the terminal cysteine and phenylalanine, the CDR3 comprises 15 residues. The only DNA kept is the CDR3, 45 bases in frame from the first base. V is cut back by 6 bases and J by 2 bases, with 7 bases in the junction unmatched.

The TCR originated in a man aged 50-60 years in good health and CMV-seropositive. In this chain, TRBV4-1 is recombined with TRBJ2-5; 9 junctional bases match TRBD2. Sequenced input: PBMCs. The CDR3 protein: CASRILAGKQETQYF. The DNA is TGCGCCAGCAGAATCCTAGCGGGGAAACAAGAGACCCAGTACTTC.